This is a list of T cell receptor beta chains from one sample in a study of blood T cell repertoires in COVID-19. Some clones are missing from TCRdb's copy, which holds only in-frame ones; the method was immunoSEQ multiplex PCR. The sample yields fewer than 250,000 clones, around nine tenths seen once. The sample consisted of peripheral blood. Receptors were obtained from a woman between 35 and 50 years old who had recovered from COVID-19. Each CDR3 is given with its conserved first and last residue. Each record gives: CDR3 length, V gene, clone size, J gene, CDR3 protein. Clone size is shown for a subset of rows, as once, few, many or a class of expanded clone.

15	TRBV14	NA	TRBJ2-5	CASSQGRQAWETQYF
16	TRBV28	few	TRBJ2-1	CASSFAGDATYNEQFF
15	TRBV30	NA	TRBJ2-1	CAWSKAGSSYNEQFF
13	TRBV10-3	NA	TRBJ2-1	CATNLAGDNEQFF
15	TRBV19	NA	TRBJ2-1	CASSITGTGVNEQFF
13	TRBV14	NA	TRBJ2-1	CASSWTGANEQFF
13	TRBV19	NA	TRBJ1-4	CATFGTGEEKLFF
18	TRBV10-3	NA	TRBJ2-1	CAISEDLGQGKIQGEQFF
13	TRBV3-1/TRBV3-2	NA	TRBJ2-7	CASRSQGGNEQYF
14	TRBV14	NA	TRBJ2-1	CASSQDERYNEQFF
19	TRBV30	NA	TRBJ2-3	CAWSDLFGAASGMTDTQYF
16	TRBV4-1	NA	TRBJ2-3	CASSHPIGLVTDTQYF
15	TRBV4-2	NA	TRBJ1-2	CASSQETGGDYGYTF
16	TRBV3-1/TRBV3-2	NA	TRBJ1-1	CASSPAWGVIVTEAFF
11	TRBV12-3/TRBV12-4	NA	TRBJ1-2	CASSNRGGYTF
11	TRBV6-4	NA	TRBJ2-7	CASSFKGGGYF
12	TRBV25-1	NA	TRBJ1-2	CASSDSYYGYTF